These T cell receptor beta chains were read from a single sample in a study of CD8+CD57+ T cells in acquired aplastic anemia. TCRdb called the reads again in MiXCR, with one record for every CDR3 protein. The profile shows about half a million distinct CDR3 sequences, over 25% of them singletons. Sequencing input: sorted CD4+, CD8+, or CD8+CD57+ T cells (not recorded which) from PBMCs. All receptors derive from a human donor with aplastic anemia. Each CDR3 is given without its conserved first and last residue.

v_call	j_call	cdr3_length	cdr3_aa
TRBV6-1	TRBJ2-7	11	ASSDSRAYEQY
TRBV20-1	TRBJ2-5	13	SASPTSGDQETQY
TRBV2	TRBJ2-5	13	ASSYSTSGLETQY
TRBV24-1	TRBJ2-5	13	ASSDSSGSQETQY
TRBV10-3	TRBJ2-2	17	AITAEAGVGVVNTGELF
TRBV7-9	TRBJ2-7	12	ASSYGFRVSEQY
TRBV29-1	TRBJ1-5	10	SGGQVGQPQH
TRBV12-3/TRBV12-4	TRBJ2-5	14	ASSTNRDLKRETQY
TRBV6-1	TRBJ1-1	11	ASSDGTGAVAF
TRBV19	TRBJ2-6	13	ASRKLGAGANVLT
TRBV24-1	TRBJ2-3	15	ATSDWGSGTSTDTQY
TRBV20-1	TRBJ1-2	11	SARDREGLGYT
TRBV7-7	TRBJ2-5	13	ASSLGGGAVETQY
TRBV15	TRBJ1-2	10	ATSSPTAGYT
TRBV6-2/TRBV6-3	TRBJ1-2	12	ASSYRQGAVGYT
TRBV20-1	TRBJ2-2	13	SARGELADTGELF
TRBV2	TRBJ2-2	13	ASRGQGVNTGELF
TRBV5-5	TRBJ2-7	12	ASSSRAVTYEQY
TRBV2	TRBJ1-2	12	ASIYGTTNYGHT
TRBV20-1	TRBJ1-6	13	SARDLPGGNSPLH
TRBV6-1	TRBJ2-3	13	ASSSLAGGPDTQY
TRBV2	TRBJ1-5	13	ASSVRDRGNQPQH
TRBV5-1	TRBJ1-6	17	ASSFVEGGPSSYNSPLH
TRBV14	TRBJ2-2	13	ASSRATGNTGELF
TRBV5-1	TRBJ2-5	12	ASSLGLAVETQY
TRBV9	TRBJ1-6	14	ASSVEPTGSDSPLH
TRBV20-1	TRBJ2-1	11	SARDTAYGEQF
TRBV5-1	TRBJ2-7	12	ASSSAGTGNEQY
TRBV20-1	TRBJ1-5	12	SASLQGANQPQH
TRBV6-2/TRBV6-3	TRBJ2-7	10	ASSVTGYEQY
TRBV10-3	TRBJ2-7	10	AIKTQGNEQY
TRBV7-2	TRBJ2-7	11	ASSGQSSYEQY
TRBV30	TRBJ2-7	11	AWSLPTGGEQY
TRBV5-1	TRBJ2-7	12	ASSSEREGHEQY
TRBV5-1	TRBJ2-1	13	ASSLGFRDYNEQF
TRBV5-1	TRBJ1-2	12	ASSLESGADGYT
TRBV20-1	TRBJ2-3	8	SAPTDTQY
TRBV6-5	TRBJ2-1	11	ASKGPSYNERF
TRBV7-9	TRBJ2-7	10	ASSHSSGEQY
TRBV13	TRBJ1-2	9	ASSAVWDYT
TRBV29-1	TRBJ2-7	10	SYRQGIYEQY
TRBV14	TRBJ1-3	14	ASSPRQESSGNTIY
TRBV20-1	TRBJ1-2	9	SVGTVNGYT
TRBV9	TRBJ1-2	10	ASSVDRWGYT
TRBV20-1	TRBJ1-1	11	STDRGMNTEAF
TRBV20-1	TRBJ2-1	13	SARDPSGSGDEQF
TRBV19	TRBJ2-5	9	ASSIAETQY
TRBV9	TRBJ2-6	9	ASSVENVLT
TRBV27	TRBJ1-1	13	ASSLDFGTSRIAF
TRBV5-1	TRBJ2-1	14	ASSLVLSPFGNEQF
TRBV10-3	TRBJ1-1	11	DSNWDRYTEAF
TRBV16	TRBJ2-2	12	ASSQWTSSGELF
TRBV20-1	NA	11	SAGKGAGNEQF
TRBV5-1	TRBJ2-7	12	ASSFAETQYEQY